This T cell receptor beta chain was documented in a study of T-cell reconstitution after alpha-beta-depleted transplantation in children. This clonotype came up many times. This CDR3 spans 18 amino acids. V was clipped by 1 base and J by 3 bases; unmatched bases: 13. Germline loops: CDR1 MNHEY, CDR2 SMNVEV (reference sequence). Molecular barcoding with unique molecular identifiers was used for the TCRbeta library. One entry per CDR3 protein, called by TCRdb with MiXCR from the PCR reads. The repertoire consists of just over 950,000 distinct CDR3 sequences, with about 29% occurring once and the leading ten covering roughly 31%.

The input for sequencing was PBMCs, mostly from graft donor cells, taken 360 days after TCRalphabeta/CD19-depleted stem cell transplant. The rearrangement links TRBV27 to TRBJ2-7; 9 bases map to TRBD2. This clonotype was sampled from a boy less than two years old who had a stem cell transplant for SCID, so the T cells may come from the graft donor. As DNA, the CDR3 is TGTGCCAGCAGTTTATACCCATTCTCAGCGGGGGGATTCTACGAGCAGTACTTC. It is translated as CASSLYPFSAGGFYEQYF.